This T cell receptor (beta chain) was identified during a study of T cells in localized non-small cell lung cancer. General study points: There was an association of higher blood T cell density with longer overall survival.

Assay used: immunoSEQ multiplex PCR; TCRdb lists only in-frame clones, some missing. Of roughly 38,000 clones in the sample, over 75% are singletons; the top ten hold roughly a sixth. For this clone: What it binds is not known.

Looked up from germline, CDR1 is DFQATT and CDR2 is SNEGSKA (reference sequence). This CDR3 region has 11 residues. The V end lost 4 bases, the J end lost 1 base, and 4 bases lay between the germline ends. The sequence came from a male donor at least 60 years old with stage III squamous cell lung carcinoma. The chain recombines TRBV20-1 with TRBJ1-1; D is ambiguous. The sample consisted of peripheral blood, taken before any cancer treatment. This CDR3 is CSANKNTEAFF. Here the CDR3 DNA reads TGCAGTGCTAACAAGAACACTGAAGCTTTCTTT.